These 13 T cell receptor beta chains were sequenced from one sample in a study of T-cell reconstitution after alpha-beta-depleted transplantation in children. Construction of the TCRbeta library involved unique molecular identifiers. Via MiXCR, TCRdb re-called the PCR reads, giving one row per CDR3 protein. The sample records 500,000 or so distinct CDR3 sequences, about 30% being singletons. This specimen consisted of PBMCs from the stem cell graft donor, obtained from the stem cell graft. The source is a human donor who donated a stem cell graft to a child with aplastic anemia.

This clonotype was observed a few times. Written as DNA, the CDR3 is TGTGCCAGCAGTTACAAGGCCAGGGGGACCCAGTACTTC. As protein: CASSYKARGTQYF. The rearrangement joins TRBV6-5 to TRBJ2-5, with D perhaps TRBD1 (6 bases). The germline CDR1 and CDR2 sequences are MNHEY and SVGAGI. The CDR3 length is 13 residues. V was shortened by 2 bases and J by 7 bases, with 11 bases between the two germline ends.

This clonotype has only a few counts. CDR3 sequence reads: CASSSKSETSAYEQYF. In DNA, the CDR3 is TGTGCCAGCAGCTCTAAATCCGAGACTAGCGCCTACGAGCAGTACTTC. J is TRBJ2-7 and V is TRBV13, with 8 positions matching TRBD2. The CDR3 has 16 residues. Trimming at V came to 4 bases and at J to 2 bases, leaving 10 bases not matched to a gene. Germline V gene sequence: CDR1 PRHDT, CDR2 FYEKMQ (reference sequence).

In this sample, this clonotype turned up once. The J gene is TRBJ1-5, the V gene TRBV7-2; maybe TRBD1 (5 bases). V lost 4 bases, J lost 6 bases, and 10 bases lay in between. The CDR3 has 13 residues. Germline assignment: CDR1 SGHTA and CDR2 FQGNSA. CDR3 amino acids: CASSSQESQPQHF. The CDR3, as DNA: TGTGCCAGCAGCTCACAGGAAAGTCAGCCCCAGCATTTT.

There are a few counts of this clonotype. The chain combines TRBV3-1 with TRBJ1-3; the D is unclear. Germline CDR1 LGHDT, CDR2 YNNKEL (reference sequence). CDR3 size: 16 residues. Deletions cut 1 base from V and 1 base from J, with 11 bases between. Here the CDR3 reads CASSQVAYSSGNTIYF. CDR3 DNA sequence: TGTGCCAGCAGCCAAGTCGCATATTCTTCTGGAAACACCATATATTTT.

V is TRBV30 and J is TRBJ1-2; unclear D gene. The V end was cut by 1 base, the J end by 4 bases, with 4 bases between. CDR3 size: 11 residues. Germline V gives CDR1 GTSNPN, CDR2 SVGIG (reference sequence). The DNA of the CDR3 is TGTGCCTGGAGTGAGTTCTATGGCTACACCTTC. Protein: CAWSEFYGYTF. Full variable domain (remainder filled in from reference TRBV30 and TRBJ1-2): SQTIHQWPATLVQPVGSPLSLECTVEGTSNPNLYWYRQAAGRGLQLLFYSVGIGQISSEVPQNLSASRPQDRQFILSSKKLLLSDSGFYLCAWSEFYGYTFGSGTRLTVV.

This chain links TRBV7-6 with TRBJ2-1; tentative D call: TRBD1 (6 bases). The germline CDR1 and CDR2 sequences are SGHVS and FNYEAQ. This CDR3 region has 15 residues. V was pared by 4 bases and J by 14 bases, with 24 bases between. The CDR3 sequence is CASSSSGAGPPSEFF. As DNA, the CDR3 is TGTGCCAGCAGCTCTTCAGGGGCAGGACCACCTTCGGAGTTCTTC.

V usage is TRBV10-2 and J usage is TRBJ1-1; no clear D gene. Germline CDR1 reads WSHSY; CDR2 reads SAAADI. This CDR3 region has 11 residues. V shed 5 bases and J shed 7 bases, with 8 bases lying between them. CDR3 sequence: CASSPGHEAFF. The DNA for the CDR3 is TGCGCCAGCAGTCCCGGTCATGAAGCTTTCTTT.

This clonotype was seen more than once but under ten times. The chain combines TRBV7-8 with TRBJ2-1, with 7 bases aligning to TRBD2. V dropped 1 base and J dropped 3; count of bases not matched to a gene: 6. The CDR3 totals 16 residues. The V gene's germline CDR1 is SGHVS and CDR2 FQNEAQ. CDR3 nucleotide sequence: TGTGCCAGCAGCTTAGACCAGCGGGGAGTCTACAATGAGCAGTTCTTC. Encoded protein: CASSLDQRGVYNEQFF. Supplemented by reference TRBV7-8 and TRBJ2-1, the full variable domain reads GAGVSQSPRYKVAKRGQDVALRCDPISGHVSLFWYQQALGQGPEFLTYFQNEAQLDKSGLPSDRFFAERPEGSVSTLKIQRTQQEDSAVYLCASSLDQRGVYNEQFFGPGTRLTVL.

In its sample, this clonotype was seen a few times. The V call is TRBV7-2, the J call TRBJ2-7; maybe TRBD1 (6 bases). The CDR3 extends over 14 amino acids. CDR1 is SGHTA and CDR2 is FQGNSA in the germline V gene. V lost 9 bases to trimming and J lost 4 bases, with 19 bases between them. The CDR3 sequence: CASSEGVGAYEQYV. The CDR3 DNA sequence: TGTGCCAGTAGCGAGGGGGTAGGGGCGTACGAGCAGTACGTC.

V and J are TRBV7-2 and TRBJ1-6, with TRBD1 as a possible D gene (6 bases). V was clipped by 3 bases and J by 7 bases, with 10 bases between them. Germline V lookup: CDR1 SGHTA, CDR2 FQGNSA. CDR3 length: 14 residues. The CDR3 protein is CASSLGAGNSPLHF. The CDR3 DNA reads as TGTGCCAGCAGCTTGGGGGCAGGCAATTCACCCCTCCACTTT.

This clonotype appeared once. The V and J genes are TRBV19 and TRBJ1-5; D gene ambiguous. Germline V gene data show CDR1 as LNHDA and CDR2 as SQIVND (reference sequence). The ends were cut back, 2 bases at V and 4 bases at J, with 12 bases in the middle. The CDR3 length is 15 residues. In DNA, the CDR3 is TGTGCCAGTAGTATAAAAGGCAGGAGTAATCAGCCCCAGCATTTT. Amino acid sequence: CASSIKGRSNQPQHF.

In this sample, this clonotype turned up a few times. CDR3 loop: CASSESGPYSNQPQHF. CDR3 nucleotides: TGTGCCAGCAGTGAATCAGGACCGTATAGCAATCAGCCCCAGCATTTT. V gene TRBV25-1 combines with J gene TRBJ1-5; D not resolved. Trimming took off 1 base at V and 0 bases at J, with 10 bases between the two ends. The CDR3 has 16 residues. CDR1 is MGHDK, CDR2 SYGVNS, per germline.

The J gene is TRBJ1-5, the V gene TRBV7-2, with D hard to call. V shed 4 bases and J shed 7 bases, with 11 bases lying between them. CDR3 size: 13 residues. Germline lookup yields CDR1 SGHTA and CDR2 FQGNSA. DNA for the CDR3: TGTGCCAGCAGCTCTCAACTTGAGCAGCCCCAGCATTTT. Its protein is CASSSQLEQPQHF.